This TCR beta chain derives from a study of T cell responses to AZD1222 COVID-19 vaccine. Clones were sequenced by immunoSEQ multiplex PCR, and TCRdb holds only the in-frame ones, with some missing. The sample lists under 35,000 clones, roughly 90% occurring once. With 2 bases removed from V and 7 bases from J, the gap between germline ends came to 18 bases. CDR3 length: 16 residues. CDR1 and CDR2 (germline): LGHDT, YNNKEL (reference sequence). This TCR came from an adult who received the AZD1222 COVID-19 vaccine. The sequencing used peripheral blood, collected 28 days after the second AZD1222 dose. The rearrangement joins TRBV3-1 (or the pseudogene TRBV3-2) to TRBJ2-1; a weak D match, TRBD2 (7 bases). CDR3 protein: CASSQYWGGALNEQFF. Written as DNA, the CDR3 is TGTGCCAGCAGCCAATATTGGGGGGGGGCCCTAAATGAGCAGTTCTTC.